The entry below describes one T cell receptor (beta chain). Its matching antigen is unknown. V lost 5 bases and J lost 5; bases outside the gene matches: 9. The CDR3 is made up of 15 amino acids. Germline-derived CDR1 and CDR2 are SGHAT and FQNNGV. Some clones are missing from TCRdb's copy, which holds only in-frame ones; the method was immunoSEQ multiplex PCR. The sample carries 72,000 or so clones, 88% recorded once. These data come from a study of OX40 agonist ivuxolimab in advanced cancers. Study-level information: Dosing consisted of intravenous ivuxolimab at 0.01 to 10 mg/kg every 2 weeks.

Study results and limitations: There were, on average, more expanded clones in CD8+ T cells than in CD4+. At 0.1 to 3.0 mg/kg, clonal expansion of CD4+ and CD8+ blood T cells had occurred by week 6. People who partly responded at 0.1-3.0 mg/kg had some of the least clonal expansion seen.

This sequence joins TRBV11-2 and TRBJ1-1; 9 nucleotides line up with TRBD1. The sequences come from CD4+ or CD8+ T cells sorted from blood, collected in a trial of the OX40 agonist ivuxolimab. The receptor comes from an adult with an advanced solid tumor such as melanoma, head and neck, liver or kidney cancer. CDR3 DNA sequence: TGTGCCAGCAGCGCCGCACAGGGGGCTTGGACTGAAGCTTTCTTT. This gives the protein CASSAAQGAWTEAFF. The full variable domain, rest sourced from reference TRBV11-2 and TRBJ1-1, is EAGVAQSPRYKIIEKRQSVAFWCNPISGHATLYWYQQILGQGPKLLIQFQNNGVVDDSQLPKDRFSAERLKGVDSTLKIQPAKLEDSAVYLCASSAAQGAWTEAFFGQGTRLTVV.